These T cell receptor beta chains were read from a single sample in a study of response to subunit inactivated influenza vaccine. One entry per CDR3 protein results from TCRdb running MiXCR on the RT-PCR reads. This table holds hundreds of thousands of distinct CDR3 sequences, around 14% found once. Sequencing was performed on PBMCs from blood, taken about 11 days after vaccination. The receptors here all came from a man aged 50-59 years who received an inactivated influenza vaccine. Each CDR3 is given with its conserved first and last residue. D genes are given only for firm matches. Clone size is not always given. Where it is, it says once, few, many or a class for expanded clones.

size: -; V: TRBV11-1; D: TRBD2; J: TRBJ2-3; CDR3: CASSFRPVRGTSTDTQYF; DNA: TGTGCCAGCAGCTTCCGCCCAGTGCGGGGGACTAGCACAGATACGCAGTATTTT
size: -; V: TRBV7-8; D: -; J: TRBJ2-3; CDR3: CASSLKGMFVDTQYF; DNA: TGTGCCAGCAGCTTAAAGGGAATGTTTGTGGATACGCAGTATTTT
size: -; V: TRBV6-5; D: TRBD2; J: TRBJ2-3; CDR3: CASSYSKLAGVRDTQYF; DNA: TGTGCCAGCAGTTACTCCAAGCTAGCGGGAGTCAGAGATACGCAGTATTTT
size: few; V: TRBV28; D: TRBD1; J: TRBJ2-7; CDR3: CASSLLRQGLRSYEQYF; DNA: TGTGCCAGCAGTTTACTCCGACAGGGGCTGAGAAGCTACGAGCAGTACTTC
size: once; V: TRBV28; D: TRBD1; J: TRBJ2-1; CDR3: CASSPTSGTGNSAPYNEQFF; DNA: TGTGCCAGCAGTCCCACTTCCGGGACAGGTAATAGCGCCCCCTACAATGAGCAGTTCTTC
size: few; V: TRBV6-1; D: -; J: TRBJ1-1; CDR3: CASSLGTYAGNTEAFF; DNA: TGTGCCAGCAGCTTGGGGACATATGCGGGGAACACTGAAGCTTTCTTT
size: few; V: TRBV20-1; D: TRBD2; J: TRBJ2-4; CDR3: CSARILAGGLAKNIQYF; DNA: TGCAGTGCTAGGATCCTAGCGGGAGGTCTAGCCAAAAACATTCAGTACTTC
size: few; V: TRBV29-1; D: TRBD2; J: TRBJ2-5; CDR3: CSSRPGHRGGETQYF; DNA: TGCAGCTCCCGTCCGGGACACCGGGGGGGAGAGACCCAGTACTTC
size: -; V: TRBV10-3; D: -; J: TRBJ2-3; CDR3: CASQGSTDTQYF; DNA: TGTGCCAGTCAGGGGTCGACAGATACGCAGTATTTT
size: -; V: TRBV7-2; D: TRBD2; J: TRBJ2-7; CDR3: CASSLQGLAGRYEQYF; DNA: TGTGCCAGCAGCTTACAGGGACTAGCGGGCCGCTACGAGCAGTACTTC